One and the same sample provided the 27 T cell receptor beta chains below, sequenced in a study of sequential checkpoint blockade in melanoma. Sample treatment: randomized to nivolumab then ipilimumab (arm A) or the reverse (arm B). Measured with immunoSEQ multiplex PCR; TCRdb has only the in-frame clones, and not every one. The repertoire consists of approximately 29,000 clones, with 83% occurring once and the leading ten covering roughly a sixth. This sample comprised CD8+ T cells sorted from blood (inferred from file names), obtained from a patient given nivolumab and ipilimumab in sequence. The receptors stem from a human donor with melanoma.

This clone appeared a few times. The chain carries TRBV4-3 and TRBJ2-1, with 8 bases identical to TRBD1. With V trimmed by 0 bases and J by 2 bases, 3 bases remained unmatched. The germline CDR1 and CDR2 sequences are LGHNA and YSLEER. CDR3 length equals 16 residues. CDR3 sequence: CASSQEGQGTYNEQFF. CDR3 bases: TGCGCCAGCAGCCAAGAAGGACAGGGAACCTACAATGAGCAGTTCTTC.

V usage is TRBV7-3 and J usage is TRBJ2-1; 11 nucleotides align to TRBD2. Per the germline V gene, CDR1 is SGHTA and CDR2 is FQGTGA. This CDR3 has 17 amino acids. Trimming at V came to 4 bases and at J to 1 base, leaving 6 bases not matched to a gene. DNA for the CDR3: TGTGCCAGCAGCTCGACTAGCGGGGTGGGTTCCTACAATGAGCAGTTCTTC. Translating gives CASSSTSGVGSYNEQFF.

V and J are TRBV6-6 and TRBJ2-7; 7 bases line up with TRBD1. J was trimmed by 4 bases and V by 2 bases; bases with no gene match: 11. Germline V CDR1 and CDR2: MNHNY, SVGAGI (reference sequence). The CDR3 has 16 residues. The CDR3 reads CASSYNGQVLSYEQYF. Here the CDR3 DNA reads TGTGCCAGCAGTTACAACGGACAGGTACTTTCTTACGAGCAGTACTTC.

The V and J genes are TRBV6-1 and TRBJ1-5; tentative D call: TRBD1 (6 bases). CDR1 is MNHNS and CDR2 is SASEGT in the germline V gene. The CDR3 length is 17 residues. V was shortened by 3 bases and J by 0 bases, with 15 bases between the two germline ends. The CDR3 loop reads CASSDEGDVYSNQPQHF. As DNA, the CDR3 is TGTGCCAGCAGTGACGAGGGGGACGTCTATAGCAATCAGCCCCAGCATTTT.

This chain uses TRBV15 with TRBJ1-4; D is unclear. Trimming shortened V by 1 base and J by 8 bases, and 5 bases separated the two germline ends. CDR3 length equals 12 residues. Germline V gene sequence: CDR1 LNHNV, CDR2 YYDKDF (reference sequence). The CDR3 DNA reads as TGTGCCACCAGCAGAGTCGTAGAAAAACTGTTTTTT. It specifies CATSRVVEKLFF.

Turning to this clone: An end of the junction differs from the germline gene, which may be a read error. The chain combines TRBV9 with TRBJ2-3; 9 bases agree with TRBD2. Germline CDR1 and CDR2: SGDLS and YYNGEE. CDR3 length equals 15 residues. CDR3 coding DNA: TGTGCCGGCAGCGTAGGGGCTAGCGGGGCAGATACGCAGTATTTT. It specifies CAGSVGASGADTQYF.

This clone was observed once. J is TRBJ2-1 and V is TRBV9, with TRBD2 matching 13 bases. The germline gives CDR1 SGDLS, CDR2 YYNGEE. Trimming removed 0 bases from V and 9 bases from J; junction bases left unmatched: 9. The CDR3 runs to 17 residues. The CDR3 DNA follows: TGTGCCAGCAGCGTAGCTTTGACTAGCGGGAGGAATTCTGAGCAGTTCTTC. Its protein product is CASSVALTSGRNSEQFF.

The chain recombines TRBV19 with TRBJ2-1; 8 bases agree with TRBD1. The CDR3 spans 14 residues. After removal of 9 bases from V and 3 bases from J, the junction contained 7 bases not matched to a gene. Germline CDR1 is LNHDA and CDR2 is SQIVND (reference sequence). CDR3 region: CASREGQGYNEQFF. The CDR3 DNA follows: TGTGCCAGCAGAGAAGGACAGGGCTACAATGAGCAGTTCTTC.

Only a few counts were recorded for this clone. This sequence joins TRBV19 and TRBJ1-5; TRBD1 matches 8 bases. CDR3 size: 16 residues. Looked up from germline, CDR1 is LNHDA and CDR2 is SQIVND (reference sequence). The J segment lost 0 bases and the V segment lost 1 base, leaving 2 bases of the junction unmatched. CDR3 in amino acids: CASSIGQGLSNQPQHF. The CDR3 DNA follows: TGTGCCAGTAGTATAGGACAGGGGCTTAGCAATCAGCCCCAGCATTTT.

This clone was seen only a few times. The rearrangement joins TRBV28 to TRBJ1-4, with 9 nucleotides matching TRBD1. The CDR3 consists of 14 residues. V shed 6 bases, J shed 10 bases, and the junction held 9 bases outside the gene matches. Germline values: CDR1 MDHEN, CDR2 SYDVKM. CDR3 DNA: TGTGCCAGCAGAGGGACAGGGTCTGGGGGAAAACTGTTTTTT. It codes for CASRGTGSGGKLFF.

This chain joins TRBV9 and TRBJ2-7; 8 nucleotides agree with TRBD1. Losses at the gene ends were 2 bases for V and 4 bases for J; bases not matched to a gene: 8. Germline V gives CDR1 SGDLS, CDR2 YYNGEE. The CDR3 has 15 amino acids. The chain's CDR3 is CASSVGGQVPYEQYF. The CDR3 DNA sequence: TGTGCCAGCAGCGTGGGGGGACAGGTTCCGTACGAGCAGTACTTC.

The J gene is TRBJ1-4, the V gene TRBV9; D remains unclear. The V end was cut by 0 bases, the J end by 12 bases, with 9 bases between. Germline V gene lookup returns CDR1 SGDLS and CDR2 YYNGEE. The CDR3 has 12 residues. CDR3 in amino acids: CASSVGEGELFF. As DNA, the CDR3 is TGTGCCAGCAGCGTAGGAGAAGGAGAACTGTTTTTT.

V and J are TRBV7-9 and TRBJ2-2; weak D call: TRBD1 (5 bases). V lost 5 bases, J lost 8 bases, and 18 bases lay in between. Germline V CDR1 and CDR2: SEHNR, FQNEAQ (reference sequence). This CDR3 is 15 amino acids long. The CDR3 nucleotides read TGTGCCAGCAGCCTCAATACCGACAGTAAGGGGGAGCTGTTTTTT. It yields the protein CASSLNTDSKGELFF. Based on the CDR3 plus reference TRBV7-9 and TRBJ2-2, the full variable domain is DTGVSQNPRHKITKRGQNVTFRCDPISEHNRLYWYRQTLGQGPEFLTYFQNEAQLEKSRLLSDRFSAERPKGSFSTLEIQRTEQGDSAMYLCASSLNTDSKGELFFGEGSRLTVL.

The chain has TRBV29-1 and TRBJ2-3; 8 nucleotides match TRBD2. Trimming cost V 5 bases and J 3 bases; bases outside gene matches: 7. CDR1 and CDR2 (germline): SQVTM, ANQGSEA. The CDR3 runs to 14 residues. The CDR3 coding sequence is TGCAGCGTTTTCGGGGGGGGCCGGACAGATACGCAGTATTTT. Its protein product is CSVFGGGRTDTQYF.

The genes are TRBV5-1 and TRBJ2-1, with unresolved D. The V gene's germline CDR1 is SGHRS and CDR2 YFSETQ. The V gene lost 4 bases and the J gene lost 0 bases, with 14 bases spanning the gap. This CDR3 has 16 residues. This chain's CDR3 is CASSPYGSSSYNEQFF. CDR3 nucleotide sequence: TGCGCCAGCAGCCCGTACGGGTCGAGCTCCTACAATGAGCAGTTCTTC.

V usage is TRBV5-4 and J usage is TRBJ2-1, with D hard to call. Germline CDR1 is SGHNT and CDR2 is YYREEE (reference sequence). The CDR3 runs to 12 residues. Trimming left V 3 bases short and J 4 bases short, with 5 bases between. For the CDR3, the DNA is TGTGCCAGCAGCTCCTATTACAATGAGCAGTTCTTC. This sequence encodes CASSSYYNEQFF.

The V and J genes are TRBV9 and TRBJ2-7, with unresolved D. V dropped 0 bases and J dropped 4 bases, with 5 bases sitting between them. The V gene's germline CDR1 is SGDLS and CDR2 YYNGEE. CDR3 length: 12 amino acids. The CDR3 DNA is TGTGCCAGCAGCGTAGACGGTTACGAGCAGTACTTC. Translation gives CASSVDGYEQYF.

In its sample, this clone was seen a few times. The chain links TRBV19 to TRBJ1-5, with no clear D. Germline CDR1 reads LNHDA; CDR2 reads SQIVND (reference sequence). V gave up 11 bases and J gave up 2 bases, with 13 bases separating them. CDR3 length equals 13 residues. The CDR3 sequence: CASNPYGNQPQHF. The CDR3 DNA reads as TGTGCCTCCAACCCCTACGGCAATCAGCCCCAGCATTTT.

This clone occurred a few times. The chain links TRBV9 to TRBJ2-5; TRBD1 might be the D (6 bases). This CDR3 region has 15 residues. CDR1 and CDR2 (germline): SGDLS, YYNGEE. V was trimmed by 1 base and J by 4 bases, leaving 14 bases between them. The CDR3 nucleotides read TGTGCCAGCAGCGTATCCGGGACACCTCGAGAGACCCAGTACTTC. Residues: CASSVSGTPRETQYF.

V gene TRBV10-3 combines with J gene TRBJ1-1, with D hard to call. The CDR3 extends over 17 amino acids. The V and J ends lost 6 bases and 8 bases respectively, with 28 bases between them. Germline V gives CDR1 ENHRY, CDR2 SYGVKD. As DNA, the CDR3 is TGTGCCATCAGGGAACATGAGACATACATCCCCGACCTGGAAGCTTTCTTT. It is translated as CAIREHETYIPDLEAFF.

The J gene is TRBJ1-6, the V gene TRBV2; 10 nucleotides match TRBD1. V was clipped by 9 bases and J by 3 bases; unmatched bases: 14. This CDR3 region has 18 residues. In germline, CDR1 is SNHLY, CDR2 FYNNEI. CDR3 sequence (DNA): TGTGCCAGTGATACCCCGGACGGGACAGGGGACTATAATTCACCCCTCCACTTT. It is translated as CASDTPDGTGDYNSPLHF.

The CDR3 sequence: CASSLREASYNEQFF. CDR3 DNA sequence: TGTGCCAGCAGCTTGCGGGAGGCCTCCTACAATGAGCAGTTCTTC. The chain uses TRBV11-3 and TRBJ2-1, with 8 bases matching TRBD2. CDR1 is SGHNT and CDR2 is YENEEA in the germline V gene. Trimming at V came to 3 bases and at J to 0 bases, leaving 1 base not matched to a gene. This CDR3 spans 15 amino acids. Looking up the rest from reference TRBV11-3 and TRBJ2-1 gives the full variable domain: EAGVVQSPRYKIIEKKQPVAFWCNPISGHNTLYWYLQNLGQGPELLIRYENEEAVDDSQLPKDRFSAERLKGVDSTLKIQPAELGDSAVYLCASSLREASYNEQFFGPGTRLTVL.

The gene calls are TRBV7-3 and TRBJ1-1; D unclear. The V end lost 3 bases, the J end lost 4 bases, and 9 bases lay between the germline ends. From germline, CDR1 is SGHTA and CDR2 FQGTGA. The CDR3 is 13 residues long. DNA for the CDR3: TGTGCCAGCAGCTTCGTTATTCCCACTGAAGCTTTCTTT. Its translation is CASSFVIPTEAFF.

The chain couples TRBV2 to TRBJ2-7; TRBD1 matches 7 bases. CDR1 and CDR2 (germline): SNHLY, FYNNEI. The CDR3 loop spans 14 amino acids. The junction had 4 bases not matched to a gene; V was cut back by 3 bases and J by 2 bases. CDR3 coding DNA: TGTGCCAGCAGTGAGCGGACAGGTCCCTACGAGCAGTACTTC. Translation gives CASSERTGPYEQYF.

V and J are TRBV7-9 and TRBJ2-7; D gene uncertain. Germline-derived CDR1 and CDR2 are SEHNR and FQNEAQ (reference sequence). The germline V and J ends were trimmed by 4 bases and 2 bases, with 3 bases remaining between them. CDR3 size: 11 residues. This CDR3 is CASSSAYEQYF. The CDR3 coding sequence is TGTGCCAGCAGCTCTGCCTACGAGCAGTACTTC.

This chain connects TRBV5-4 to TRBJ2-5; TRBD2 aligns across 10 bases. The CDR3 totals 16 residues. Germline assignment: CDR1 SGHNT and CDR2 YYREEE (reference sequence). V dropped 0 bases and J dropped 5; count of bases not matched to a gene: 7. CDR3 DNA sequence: TGTGCCAGCAGCTTGGGGATAGCGGGAGGTGGGGAGACCCAGTACTTC. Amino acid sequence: CASSLGIAGGGETQYF.

The CDR3 reads CASSQVQVQSEAFF. The CDR3, as DNA: TGCGCCAGCAGCCAAGTGCAGGTACAGTCTGAAGCTTTCTTT. The chain carries TRBV4-3 and TRBJ1-1; D is unresolved. CDR3 length: 14 residues. Germline CDR1 is LGHNA and CDR2 is YSLEER. Between the trimmed V and J ends, which lost 1 base and 6 bases, there was a span of 12 bases.